Each of the 4 T cell receptor beta chains below was sequenced from the same sample in a study of CD8+CD57+ T cells in acquired aplastic anemia. The use of genomic DNA as template underpinned the TCR beta VDJ and CDR3 profiling. TCRdb reanalysed the reads using MiXCR and keeps one entry per CDR3 protein. The sample holds more than 45,000 distinct CDR3 sequences, approximately 78% seen once. Sequences were obtained from sorted CD4+, CD8+, or CD8+CD57+ T cells (not recorded which) from PBMCs. The origin of the receptors is a human donor in good health, serving as a control.

Relative to its sample, this clonotype is medium-sized. The gene calls are TRBV2 and TRBJ2-7; no clear D. The V gene lost 9 bases and the J gene lost 1 base, with 7 bases spanning the gap. Germline V CDR1 and CDR2: SNHLY, FYNNEI. The CDR3 is made up of 11 amino acids. This CDR3 reads CASARSYEQYF. The CDR3 coding sequence is TGTGCCAGTGCGCGGTCCTACGAGCAGTACTTC. The full variable domain, in which reference TRBV2 and TRBJ2-7 provide the parts outside the CDR3, is EPEVTQTPSHQVTQMGQEVILRCVPISNHLYFYWYRQILGQKVEFLVSFYNNEISEKSEIFDDQFSVERPDGSNFTLKIRSTKLEDSAMYFCASARSYEQYFGPGTRLTVT.

The V call is TRBV7-6, the J call TRBJ2-7, with D perhaps TRBD2 (6 bases). Germline V gene lookup returns CDR1 SGHVS and CDR2 FNYEAQ. The length of the CDR3 is 14 residues. Trimming took off 6 bases at V and 8 bases at J, with 20 bases between the two ends. CDR3 coding DNA: TGTGCCAGCAGTGAAGCCTGGAGGGGTTTGCAGCAGTACTTC. Translated, it gives CASSEAWRGLQQYF.

This clonotype was seen at least ten times. The CDR3 nucleotides are TGTGCCAGCAGTGGGGGCAATGAGCAGTTCTTC. Translated, it gives CASSGGNEQFF. The chain couples TRBV6-1 to TRBJ2-1; D remains unclear. The CDR3 contains 11 residues. Per germline, CDR1 MNHNS and CDR2 SASEGT. Trimming took 4 bases from V and 6 from J, leaving 4 bases between them.

The gene calls are TRBV2 and TRBJ1-6; 11 bases match TRBD1. The CDR3 has 15 amino acids. With 7 bases clipped from V and 7 bases from J, the junction kept 6 bases outside the gene matches. Germline values: CDR1 SNHLY, CDR2 FYNNEI. The CDR3 is CASTWTGGMNSPLHF. In DNA, the CDR3 is TGTGCCAGCACCTGGACAGGGGGCATGAATTCACCCCTCCACTTT.